This T cell receptor beta chain was found in a study of early T cells in non-severe SARS-CoV-2 infection. Study in general: Sequencing was performed on bulk RNA from unsorted whole blood, leaving chains unpaired.

This clonotype appeared many times. Antigen specificity is unknown. Germline V gene sequence: CDR1 SGHTA, CDR2 FQGNSA. V lost 4 bases and J lost 4; bases outside the gene matches: 2. The CDR3 has 15 residues. The library protocol tagged individual cDNA molecules with unique molecular identifiers. TCRdb ran MiXCR on the 5' RACE reads and lists one entry per CDR3 protein. The sample lists roughly 48,000 distinct CDR3 sequences, just over 8% occurring once. Study-level results: The study's VDJdb matching favored anti-spike CD8 responses and missed private and CD4 specificities.

Sequenced: whole blood. V gene TRBV7-2 combines with J gene TRBJ2-3; 13 bases are a match to TRBD2. The origin of this receptor is an adult who was a healthcare worker with PCR-confirmed SARS-CoV-2 infection or an uninfected control (not recorded which). The chain's CDR3 is CASSWTSGSADTQYF. CDR3 DNA sequence: TGTGCCAGCAGCTGGACTAGCGGGAGTGCAGATACGCAGTATTTT.